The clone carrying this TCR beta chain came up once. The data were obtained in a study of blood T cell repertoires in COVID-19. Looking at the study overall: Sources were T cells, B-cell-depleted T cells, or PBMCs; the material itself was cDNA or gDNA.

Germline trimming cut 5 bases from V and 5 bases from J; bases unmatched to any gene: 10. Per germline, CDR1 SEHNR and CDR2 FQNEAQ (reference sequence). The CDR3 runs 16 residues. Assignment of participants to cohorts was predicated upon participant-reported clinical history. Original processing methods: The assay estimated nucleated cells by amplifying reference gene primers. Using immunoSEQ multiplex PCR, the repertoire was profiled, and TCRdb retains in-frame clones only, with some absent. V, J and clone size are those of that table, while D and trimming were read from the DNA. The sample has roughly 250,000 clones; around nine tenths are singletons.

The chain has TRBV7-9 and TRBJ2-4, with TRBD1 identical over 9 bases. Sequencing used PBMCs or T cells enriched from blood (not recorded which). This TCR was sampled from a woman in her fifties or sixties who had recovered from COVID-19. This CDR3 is CASSTTGTGKENIQYF. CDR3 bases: TGTGCCAGCAGCACAACCGGGACAGGGAAGGAAAACATTCAGTACTTC.